These T cell receptor beta chains were read from a single sample in a study of Ad26.COV2.S vaccination and SARS-CoV-2 variants. Produced via immunoSEQ multiplex PCR; TCRdb's table is partial and in-frame only. The sample has approximately 340,000 clones; roughly 84% are singletons. The source material was peripheral blood, sampled in a trial of Ad26.COV2.S vaccine versus placebo. These receptors all stem from a person between 18 and 60 years old who received the Ad26.COV2.S COVID-19 vaccine or a placebo. CDR3s include the opening cysteine and the closing phenylalanine or tryptophan. Fields, in order: CDR3 length, D gene, J gene, clone size, V gene, CDR3 protein, CDR3 DNA. A D gene is named only where the DNA matches it firmly. Not all rows give a size; the values are once, few, many and, for expanded clones, a class.

>13|.|TRBJ2-7|.|TRBV3-1/TRBV3-2
CASSQDPEREQYF
TGTGCCAGCAGCCAAGATCCGGAGAGGGAGCAGTACTTC
>14|.|TRBJ1-1|.|TRBV15
CATSSGRIHTEAFF
TGTGCCACCAGCAGCGGAAGAATACACACTGAAGCTTTCTTT
>13|.|TRBJ1-1|few|TRBV30
CAWSADLTTEAFF
TGTGCCTGGAGTGCGGACCTGACCACTGAAGCTTTCTTT
>14|.|TRBJ1-4|.|TRBV7-9
CASSLVGLGEKLFF
TGTGCCAGCAGCTTAGTGGGGTTGGGAGAAAAACTGTTTTTT
>12|.|TRBJ1-4|.|TRBV7-6
CASSLPTEKLFF
TGTGCCAGCAGCCTCCCAACTGAAAAACTGTTTTTT
>14|.|TRBJ2-7|.|TRBV28
CASRPPVVVAVRDF
TGTGCCAGCAGACCACCCGTGGTGGTAGCGGTGAGGGACTTC
>17|.|TRBJ2-2|.|TRBV19
CASSMVRVLANTGELFF
TGTGCCAGTAGTATGGTGAGAGTCCTCGCGAACACCGGGGAGCTGTTTTTT
>14|.|TRBJ1-1|.|TRBV15
CATSYGRMNTEAFF
TGTGCCACCAGCTACGGACGGATGAACACTGAAGCTTTCTTT
>17|TRBD2|TRBJ2-1|.|TRBV5-1
CASSLTRLAATNGEQFF
TGCGCCAGCAGCCTCACCAGACTAGCGGCAACAAACGGTGAGCAGTTCTTC
>15|.|TRBJ1-1|.|TRBV4-3
CASSQEPGAGTEAFF
TGCGCCAGCAGCCAAGAACCGGGGGCAGGGACTGAAGCTTTCTTT
>16|.|TRBJ2-7|.|TRBV15
CATSRGRDTNSHEQYF
TGTGCCACCAGCAGGGGCCGGGACACAAATTCCCACGAGCAGTACTTC
>15|.|TRBJ2-2|.|TRBV7-9
CASSLRTLDSGELFF
TGTGCCAGCAGCTTAAGGACTCTCGATAGTGGGGAGCTGTTTTTT
>12|.|TRBJ1-1|.|TRBV18
CASSPLQQEAFF
TGTGCCAGCTCACCACTGCAACAGGAAGCTTTCTTT
>14|.|TRBJ2-7|.|TRBV9
CASSEGTWSYEQYF
TGTGCCAGCAGCGAGGGGACATGGTCCTACGAGCAGTACTTC
>15|.|TRBJ2-2|.|TRBV7-2
CASSLDAANTGELFF
TGTGCCAGCAGCTTAGACGCCGCGAACACCGGGGAGCTGTTTTTT
>15|.|TRBJ1-2|many|TRBV9
CASSVAPATGYGYTF
TGTGCCAGCAGCGTAGCCCCTGCAACGGGGTATGGCTACACCTTC
>12|TRBD1|TRBJ1-2|.|TRBV6-5
CAGMGTAYGYTF
TGTGCTGGGATGGGGACAGCTTATGGCTACACCTTC
>16|.|TRBJ2-3|.|TRBV27
CASTLLGAGEKDTQYF
TGTGCCAGCACTCTACTTGGGGCAGGGGAAAAGGATACGCAGTATTTT
>14|.|TRBJ2-1|few|TRBV6-5
CASKRTASYNEQFF
TGTGCCAGCAAAAGGACAGCCTCCTACAATGAGCAGTTCTTC
>13|.|TRBJ2-7|.|TRBV6-1
CASSERRGTKQYF
TGTGCCAGCAGTGAACGGCGTGGTACGAAGCAGTACTTC
>12|.|TRBJ2-3|.|TRBV27
CASSSYTDTQYF
TGTGCCAGCAGTTCATACACAGATACGCAGTATTTT
>14|TRBD1|TRBJ2-7|.|TRBV5-1
CASSTTGERNEQYF
TGCGCCAGCAGCACGACAGGGGAAAGGAACGAGCAGTACTTC
>17|.|TRBJ1-3|.|TRBV21-1
CASSKEVSHSSGNTIYF
TGTGCCAGCAGCAAAGAAGTATCCCATAGCTCTGGAAACACCATATATTTT
>15|.|TRBJ2-3|.|TRBV24-1
CATSDLYRGLDTQYF
TGTGCCACCAGTGATTTGTATCGGGGATTGGATACGCAGTATTTT
>14|.|TRBJ2-7|.|TRBV6-6
CASTPPGPTYEQYF
TGTGCCAGCACCCCCCCGGGGCCGACCTACGAGCAGTACTTC
>12|.|TRBJ2-7|.|TRBV30
CAWSVGPYEQYF
TGTGCCTGGAGTGTGGGACCGTACGAGCAGTACTTC
>16|TRBD1|TRBJ1-1|.|TRBV18
CASSPPRGPMNTEAFF
TGTGCCAGCTCACCACCAAGGGGGCCGATGAACACTGAAGCTTTCTTT
>12|.|TRBJ1-2|.|TRBV20-1
CSATDGEYGYTF
TGCAGTGCTACTGACGGGGAGTATGGCTACACCTTC